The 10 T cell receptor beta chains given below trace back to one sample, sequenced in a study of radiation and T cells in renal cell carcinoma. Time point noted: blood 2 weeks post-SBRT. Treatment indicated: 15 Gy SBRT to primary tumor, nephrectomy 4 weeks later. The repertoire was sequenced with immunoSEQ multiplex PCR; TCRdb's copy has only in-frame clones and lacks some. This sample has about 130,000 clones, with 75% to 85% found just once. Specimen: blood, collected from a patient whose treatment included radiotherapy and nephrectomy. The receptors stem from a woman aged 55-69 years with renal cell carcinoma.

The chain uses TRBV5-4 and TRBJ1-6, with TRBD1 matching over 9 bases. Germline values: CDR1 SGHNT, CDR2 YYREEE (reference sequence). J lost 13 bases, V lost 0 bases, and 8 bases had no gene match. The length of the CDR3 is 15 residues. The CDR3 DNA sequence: TGTGCCAGCAGCTTGGTAACGACAGGGGGTTCCCCCCTCCACTTT. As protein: CASSLVTTGGSPLHF.

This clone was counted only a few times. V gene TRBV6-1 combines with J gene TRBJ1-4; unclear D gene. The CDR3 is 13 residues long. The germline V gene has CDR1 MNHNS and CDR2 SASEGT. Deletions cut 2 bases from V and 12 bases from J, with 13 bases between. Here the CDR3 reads CASSEQANEELFF. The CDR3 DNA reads TGTGCCAGCAGTGAACAAGCTAATGAGGAACTGTTTTTT.

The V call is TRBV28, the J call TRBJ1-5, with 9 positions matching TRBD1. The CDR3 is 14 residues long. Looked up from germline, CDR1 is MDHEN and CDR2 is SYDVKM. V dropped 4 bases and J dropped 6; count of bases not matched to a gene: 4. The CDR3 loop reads CASSYRGLSQPQHF. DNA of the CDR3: TGTGCCAGCAGTTACAGGGGGCTGAGTCAGCCCCAGCATTTT.

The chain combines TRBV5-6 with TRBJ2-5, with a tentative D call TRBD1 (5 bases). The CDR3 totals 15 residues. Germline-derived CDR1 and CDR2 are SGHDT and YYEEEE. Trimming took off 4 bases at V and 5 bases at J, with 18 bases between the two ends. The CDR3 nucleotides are TGTGCCAGCAGCCTCGGACAATACCGGCGGGAGACCCAGTACTTC. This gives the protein CASSLGQYRRETQYF.

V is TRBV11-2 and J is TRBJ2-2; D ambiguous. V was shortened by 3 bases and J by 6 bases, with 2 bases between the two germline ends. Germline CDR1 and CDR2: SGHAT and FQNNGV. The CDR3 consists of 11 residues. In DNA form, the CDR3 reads TGTGCCAGCAGCTTTGCCGGGGAGCTGTTTTTT. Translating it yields CASSFAGELFF.

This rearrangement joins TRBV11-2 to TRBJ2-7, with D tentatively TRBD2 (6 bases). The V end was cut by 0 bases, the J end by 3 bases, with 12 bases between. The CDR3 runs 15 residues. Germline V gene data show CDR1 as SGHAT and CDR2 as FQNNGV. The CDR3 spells CASSLDAGRIYEQYF. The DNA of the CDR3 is TGTGCCAGCAGCTTAGACGCGGGGCGGATCTACGAGCAGTACTTC.

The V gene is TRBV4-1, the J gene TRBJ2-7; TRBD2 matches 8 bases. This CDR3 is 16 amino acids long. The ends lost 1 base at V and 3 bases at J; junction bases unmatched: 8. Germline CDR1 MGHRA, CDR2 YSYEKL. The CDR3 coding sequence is TGCGCCAGCAGCCAAGGTATAGCGGGGCCCTACTACGAGCAGTACTTC. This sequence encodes CASSQGIAGPYYEQYF.

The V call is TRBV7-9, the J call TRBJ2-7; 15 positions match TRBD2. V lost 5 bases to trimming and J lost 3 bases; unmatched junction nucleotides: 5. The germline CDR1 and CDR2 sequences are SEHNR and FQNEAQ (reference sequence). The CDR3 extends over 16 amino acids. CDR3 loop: CASSPGTSGRIYEQYF. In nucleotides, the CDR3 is TGTGCCAGCAGCCCCGGGACTAGCGGGAGGATCTACGAGCAGTACTTC.

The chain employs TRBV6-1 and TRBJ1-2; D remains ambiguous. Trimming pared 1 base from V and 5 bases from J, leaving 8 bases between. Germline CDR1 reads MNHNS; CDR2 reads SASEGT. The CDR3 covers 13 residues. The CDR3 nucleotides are TGTGCCAGCAGTGAAGGACAATGGTATGGCTACACCTTC. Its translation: CASSEGQWYGYTF.

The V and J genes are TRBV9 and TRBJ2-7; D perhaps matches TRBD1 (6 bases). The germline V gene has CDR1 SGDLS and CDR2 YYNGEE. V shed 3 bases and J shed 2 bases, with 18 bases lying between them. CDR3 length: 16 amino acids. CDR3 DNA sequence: TGTGCCAGCAGCGGAGGGACACCGACACCTACCTACGAGCAGTACTTC. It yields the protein CASSGGTPTPTYEQYF. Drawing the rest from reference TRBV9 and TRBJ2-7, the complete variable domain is DSGVTQTPKHLITATGQRVTLRCSPRSGDLSVYWYQQSLDQGLQFLIQYYNGEERAKGNILERFSAQQFPDLHSELNLSSLELGDSALYFCASSGGTPTPTYEQYFGPGTRLTVT.